The clone carrying this TCR beta chain was seen once. The CDR3 is 14 amino acids. V was shortened by 4 bases and J by 7 bases, with 15 bases between the two germline ends. Per germline, CDR1 LGHDT and CDR2 YNNKEL (reference sequence). The record originates from a study of T cell responses to AZD1222 COVID-19 vaccine. Method: immunoSEQ multiplex PCR; TCRdb's copy keeps in-frame clones and lacks some. The sample contains approximately 160,000 clones, 91% of which appear only once. This sequence was found in an adult in good health. The J gene is TRBJ2-3, the V gene TRBV3-1 (or the pseudogene TRBV3-2), with unresolved D. The specimen was peripheral blood, collected on day 0 of AZD1222 vaccination. The CDR3 nucleotides read TGTGCCAGCAGCCCGTCTTTCTCCCAACATACGCAGTATTTT. Its protein is CASSPSFSQHTQYF.